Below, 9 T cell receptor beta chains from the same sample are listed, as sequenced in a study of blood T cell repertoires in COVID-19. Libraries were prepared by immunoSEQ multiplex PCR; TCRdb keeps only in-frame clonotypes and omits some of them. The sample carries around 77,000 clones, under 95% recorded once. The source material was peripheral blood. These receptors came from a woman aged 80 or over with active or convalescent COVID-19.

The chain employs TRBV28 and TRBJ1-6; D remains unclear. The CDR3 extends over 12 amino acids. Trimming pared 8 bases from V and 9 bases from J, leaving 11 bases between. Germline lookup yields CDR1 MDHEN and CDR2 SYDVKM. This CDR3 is CASETSSSPLHF. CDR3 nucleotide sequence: TGTGCCAGCGAGACATCCAGTTCACCCCTCCACTTT. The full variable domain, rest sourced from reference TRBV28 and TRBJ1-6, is DVKVTQSSRYLVKRTGEKVFLECVQDMDHENMFWYRQDPGLGLRLIYFSYDVKMKEKGDIPEGYSVSREKKERFSLILESASTNQTSMYLCASETSSSPLHFGNGTRLTVT.

CDR3: CASSLGGAADTQYF. The CDR3 DNA reads TGTGCCAGCTCCTTGGGGGGAGCCGCAGATACGCAGTATTTT. This sequence joins TRBV28 and TRBJ2-3, with D tentatively TRBD2 (6 bases). CDR1 and CDR2 (germline): MDHEN, SYDVKM. The V and J ends lost 8 bases and 4 bases respectively, with 16 bases between them. CDR3 size: 14 residues.

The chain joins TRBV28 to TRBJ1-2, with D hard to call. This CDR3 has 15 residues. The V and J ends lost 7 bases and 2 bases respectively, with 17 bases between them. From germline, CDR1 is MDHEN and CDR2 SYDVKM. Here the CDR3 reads CASILGAFENYGYTF. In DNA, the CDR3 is TGTGCCAGCATATTGGGAGCTTTCGAGAACTATGGCTACACCTTC.

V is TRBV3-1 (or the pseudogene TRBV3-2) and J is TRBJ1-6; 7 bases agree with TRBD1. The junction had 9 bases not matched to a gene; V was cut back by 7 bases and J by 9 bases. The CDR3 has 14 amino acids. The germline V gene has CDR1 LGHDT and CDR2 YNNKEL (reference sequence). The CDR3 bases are TGTGCCAGCACCCTGACAGGGCAGGGTTCACCCCTCCACTTT. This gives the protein CASTLTGQGSPLHF.

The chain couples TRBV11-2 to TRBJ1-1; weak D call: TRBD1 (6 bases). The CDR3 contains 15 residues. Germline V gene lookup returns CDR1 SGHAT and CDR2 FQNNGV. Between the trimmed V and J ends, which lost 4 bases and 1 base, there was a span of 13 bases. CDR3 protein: CASSSPGGANTEAFF. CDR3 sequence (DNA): TGTGCCAGCAGCTCTCCGGGGGGGGCGAACACTGAAGCTTTCTTT.

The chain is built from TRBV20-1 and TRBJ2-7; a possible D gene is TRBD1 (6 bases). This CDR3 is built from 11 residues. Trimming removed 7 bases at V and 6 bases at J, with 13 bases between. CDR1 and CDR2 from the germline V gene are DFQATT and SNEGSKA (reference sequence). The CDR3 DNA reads TGCAGTGGAACAGAAGGGGGCGAGCAGTACTTC. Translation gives CSGTEGGEQYF.

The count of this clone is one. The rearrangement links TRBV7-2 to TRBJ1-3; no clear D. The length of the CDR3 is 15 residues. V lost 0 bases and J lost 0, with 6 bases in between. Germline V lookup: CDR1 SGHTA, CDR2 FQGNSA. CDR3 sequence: CASSLAPVSGNTIYF. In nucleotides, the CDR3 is TGTGCCAGCAGCTTAGCGCCAGTCTCTGGAAACACCATATATTTT.

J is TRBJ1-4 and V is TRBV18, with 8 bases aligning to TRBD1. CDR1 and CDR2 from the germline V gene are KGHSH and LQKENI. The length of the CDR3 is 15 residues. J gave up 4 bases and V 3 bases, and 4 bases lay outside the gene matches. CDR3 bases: TGTGCCAGCTCACCGACAGGGGCAGTTAATGAAAAACTGTTTTTT. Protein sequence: CASSPTGAVNEKLFF.

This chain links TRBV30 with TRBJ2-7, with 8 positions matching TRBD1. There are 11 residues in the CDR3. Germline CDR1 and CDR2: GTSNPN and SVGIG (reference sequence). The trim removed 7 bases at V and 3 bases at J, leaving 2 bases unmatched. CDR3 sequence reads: CASGTGYEQYF. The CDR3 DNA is TGTGCCTCCGGGACAGGCTACGAGCAGTACTTC.